These T cell receptor beta chains were read from a single sample in a study of neurological immune-mediated disorders. TCRdb re-called the 5' RACE reads with MiXCR, one entry per CDR3 protein. The table lists fewer than 85,000 distinct CDR3 sequences, 4.5% to 5.5% of them singletons, with over 2% in the top ten. Material for sequencing was PBMCs. The receptors here all came from a woman aged 70-85 years with multiple sclerosis. Both conserved end residues are part of each CDR3. Each record gives: V gene, J gene, D gene, clone size, CDR3 DNA, CDR3 protein. The D gene is left open where the match is weak. Size is omitted from some rows. Given values are once, few, many or a class for expanded clones.

V gene: TRBV12-3/TRBV12-4; J gene: TRBJ2-4; D gene: .; clone size: .; CDR3 DNA: TGTGCCAGCAGTTTCCAAGACTTAGCCCCCAAAAACATTCAGTACTTC; CDR3 protein: CASSFQDLAPKNIQYF
V gene: TRBV29-1; J gene: TRBJ2-1; D gene: TRBD2; clone size: many; CDR3 DNA: TGCAGCGTTGAAAGAAGTGGCGCGGGAGTTTTATACAATGAGCAGTTCTTC; CDR3 protein: CSVERSGAGVLYNEQFF
V gene: TRBV5-1; J gene: TRBJ1-1; D gene: .; clone size: .; CDR3 DNA: TGCGCCAGCAGCTTGGCGGGGGGCAGGGGGAACACTGAAGCTTTCTTT; CDR3 protein: CASSLAGGRGNTEAFF
V gene: TRBV5-1; J gene: TRBJ2-7; D gene: TRBD2; clone size: many; CDR3 DNA: TGCGCCAGCAGCTACGAAACTAGCGGGAGCTACGAGCAGTACTTC; CDR3 protein: CASSYETSGSYEQYF
V gene: TRBV10-3; J gene: TRBJ2-5; D gene: .; clone size: many; CDR3 DNA: TGTGCCATCAGTGAGTCTGCAGAGACCCAGTACTTC; CDR3 protein: CAISESAETQYF
V gene: TRBV30; J gene: TRBJ2-2; D gene: TRBD2; clone size: .; CDR3 DNA: TGTGCCTGGGGACGGGGGGCCGGGGAGCTGTTTTTT; CDR3 protein: CAWGRGAGELFF
V gene: TRBV6-2/TRBV6-3; J gene: TRBJ1-6; D gene: TRBD1; clone size: many; CDR3 DNA: TGTGCCAGCAGTTACTCCGGGACAGGCGGTTCACCCCTCCACTTT; CDR3 protein: CASSYSGTGGSPLHF
V gene: TRBV6-2/TRBV6-3; J gene: TRBJ2-2; D gene: TRBD1; clone size: many; CDR3 DNA: TGTGCCAGCAAGACAGGGACCGGGGAGCTGTTTTTT; CDR3 protein: CASKTGTGELFF
V gene: TRBV4-3; J gene: TRBJ1-1; D gene: .; clone size: many; CDR3 DNA: TGCGCCAGCAGCACACGATTGACGGAGAACACTGAAGCTTTCTTT; CDR3 protein: CASSTRLTENTEAFF
V gene: TRBV5-1; J gene: TRBJ1-1; D gene: .; clone size: many; CDR3 DNA: TGCGCCAGCAACCAGGCGACATACATGAACACTGAAGCTTTCTTT; CDR3 protein: CASNQATYMNTEAFF
V gene: TRBV13; J gene: TRBJ2-1; D gene: TRBD2; clone size: many; CDR3 DNA: TGTGCCAGCAGCTTAGTTTCTGGGACTAGATTTTTAGATGAGCAGTTCTTC; CDR3 protein: CASSLVSGTRFLDEQFF
V gene: TRBV20-1; J gene: TRBJ2-1; D gene: TRBD2; clone size: many; CDR3 DNA: TGCAGTTTCTTACCGAGCGGGACCAACAATGAGCAGTTCTTC; CDR3 protein: CSFLPSGTNNEQFF
V gene: TRBV20-1; J gene: TRBJ1-6; D gene: .; clone size: many; CDR3 DNA: TGCAGTGCTAGGTCCCAGGTAGGGGCCTATAATTCACCCCTCCACTTT; CDR3 protein: CSARSQVGAYNSPLHF
V gene: TRBV5-1; J gene: TRBJ2-5; D gene: .; clone size: many; CDR3 DNA: TGCGCCAGCAGGTCCCGTCCGGGACTTCCGGAGACCCAGTACTTC; CDR3 protein: CASRSRPGLPETQYF
V gene: TRBV7-9; J gene: TRBJ2-1; D gene: TRBD2; clone size: many; CDR3 DNA: TGTGCCAGCAGCTTCGGGGGGGGTGAGCAGTTCTTC; CDR3 protein: CASSFGGGEQFF
V gene: TRBV6-5; J gene: TRBJ2-5; D gene: TRBD1; clone size: few; CDR3 DNA: TGTGCCAGCAGTTATGGTAGGGGGCTGCAAGAGACCCAGTACTTC; CDR3 protein: CASSYGRGLQETQYF
V gene: TRBV12-3/TRBV12-4; J gene: TRBJ1-5; D gene: .; clone size: many; CDR3 DNA: TGTGCCAGCAGGGGGGGTTCGAGCAATCAGCCCCAGCATTTT; CDR3 protein: CASRGGSSNQPQHF
V gene: TRBV7-8; J gene: TRBJ2-3; D gene: TRBD2; clone size: many; CDR3 DNA: TGTGCCAGCAGCTTAGATAGCGGGAGCGGGACAGATACGCAGTATTTT; CDR3 protein: CASSLDSGSGTDTQYF
V gene: TRBV12-3/TRBV12-4; J gene: TRBJ1-3; D gene: .; clone size: few; CDR3 DNA: TGTGCCAGCAGCCCCACCTGGCCGTCTGGAAACACCATATATTTT; CDR3 protein: CASSPTWPSGNTIYF
V gene: TRBV12-3/TRBV12-4; J gene: TRBJ1-1; D gene: .; clone size: few; CDR3 DNA: TGTGCCAGCACTCGGCAATCCAACACTGAAGCTTTCTTT; CDR3 protein: CASTRQSNTEAFF
V gene: TRBV7-2; J gene: TRBJ1-4; D gene: .; clone size: .; CDR3 DNA: TGTGCCAGCAGCACTGGCCCAACTAATGAAAAACTGTTTTTT; CDR3 protein: CASSTGPTNEKLFF
V gene: TRBV5-1; J gene: TRBJ2-1; D gene: .; clone size: many; CDR3 DNA: TGCGCCAGCAGCGGGTCGGCTCGGGATGAGCAGTTCTTC; CDR3 protein: CASSGSARDEQFF
V gene: TRBV6-5; J gene: TRBJ1-2; D gene: TRBD1; clone size: many; CDR3 DNA: TGTGCCAGCAGTGCCCTCCGGGACAGGGACTATGGCTACACCTTC; CDR3 protein: CASSALRDRDYGYTF
V gene: TRBV9; J gene: TRBJ2-1; D gene: TRBD2; clone size: many; CDR3 DNA: TGTGCCAGCAGCGTGGGACTAGGCCTTTCCTACAATGAGCAGTTCTTC; CDR3 protein: CASSVGLGLSYNEQFF
V gene: TRBV20-1; J gene: TRBJ2-3; D gene: .; clone size: few; CDR3 DNA: TGCAGTGCTAGAGGTGGTCGGGGGGATACGCAGTATTTT; CDR3 protein: CSARGGRGDTQYF
V gene: TRBV12-3/TRBV12-4; J gene: TRBJ2-5; D gene: TRBD2; clone size: many; CDR3 DNA: TGTGCCAGCAGAGTAGGGACTAGTCGGGAGACCCAGTACTTC; CDR3 protein: CASRVGTSRETQYF
V gene: TRBV20-1; J gene: TRBJ2-7; D gene: .; clone size: many; CDR3 DNA: TGCAGTGCTCCTGACCCCACCTACGAGCAGTACTTC; CDR3 protein: CSAPDPTYEQYF
V gene: TRBV10-3; J gene: TRBJ2-1; D gene: .; clone size: many; CDR3 DNA: TGTGCCATCAGCGGCCTCCCGGAGGGTAATGAGCAGTTCTTC; CDR3 protein: CAISGLPEGNEQFF
V gene: TRBV7-8; J gene: TRBJ2-2; D gene: TRBD2; clone size: many; CDR3 DNA: TGTGCCAGCAGCCCACGACTAGCGGGATGGGGCGGGGAGCTGTTTTTT; CDR3 protein: CASSPRLAGWGGELFF
V gene: TRBV6-5; J gene: TRBJ1-1; D gene: .; clone size: .; CDR3 DNA: TGTGCCAGCAGTCAACCTACTGGAGTAGGGACGGGGAACACTGAAGCTTTCTTT; CDR3 protein: CASSQPTGVGTGNTEAFF
V gene: TRBV6-6; J gene: TRBJ2-5; D gene: .; clone size: many; CDR3 DNA: TGTGCCAGCTCGGGGGCTCGGGAGACCCAGTACTTC; CDR3 protein: CASSGARETQYF
V gene: TRBV20-1; J gene: TRBJ2-7; D gene: TRBD2; clone size: .; CDR3 DNA: TGCAGTGCTAGAGTGAGCGGGAGGCACGAGCAGTACTTC; CDR3 protein: CSARVSGRHEQYF
V gene: TRBV5-1; J gene: TRBJ2-1; D gene: TRBD2; clone size: many; CDR3 DNA: TGCGCCAGCAACAATGTAGCGGGAGGAACCTACAATGAGCAGTTCTTC; CDR3 protein: CASNNVAGGTYNEQFF
V gene: TRBV7-7; J gene: TRBJ2-1; D gene: .; clone size: few; CDR3 DNA: TGTGCCAGCAGCATCCACCCGTACAATGAGCAGTTCTTC; CDR3 protein: CASSIHPYNEQFF
V gene: TRBV13; J gene: TRBJ1-1; D gene: TRBD1; clone size: many; CDR3 DNA: TGTGCCAGCAGTCGAGACAGGGTCACTGAAGCTTTCTTT; CDR3 protein: CASSRDRVTEAFF
V gene: TRBV6-5; J gene: TRBJ1-4; D gene: TRBD1; clone size: many; CDR3 DNA: TGTGCCAGCAGTTATATCCCTCAGACAGGGGATGAAAAACTGTTTTTT; CDR3 protein: CASSYIPQTGDEKLFF
V gene: TRBV20-1; J gene: TRBJ1-2; D gene: TRBD1; clone size: few; CDR3 DNA: TGCAGTGCCCACGGACAGGGATTCTACACCTTC; CDR3 protein: CSAHGQGFYTF
V gene: TRBV5-4; J gene: TRBJ2-7; D gene: TRBD1; clone size: many; CDR3 DNA: TGTGCCAGCAGCCCGACGGTGGACAGGGGGCAGCAGTACTTC; CDR3 protein: CASSPTVDRGQQYF
V gene: TRBV20-1; J gene: TRBJ1-2; D gene: TRBD1; clone size: .; CDR3 DNA: TGCAGTGCTAGAGATGCAGGGGGCGTCTATGGCTACACCTTC; CDR3 protein: CSARDAGGVYGYTF
V gene: TRBV20-1; J gene: TRBJ1-2; D gene: TRBD1; clone size: .; CDR3 DNA: TGCAGTGCTAGAGGACAGGGAGTAGACTATGGCTACACCTTC; CDR3 protein: CSARGQGVDYGYTF
V gene: TRBV15; J gene: TRBJ1-4; D gene: .; clone size: .; CDR3 DNA: TGTGCCACCAGCAGAGATGGACAGAACTATGAAAAACTGTTTTTT; CDR3 protein: CATSRDGQNYEKLFF
V gene: TRBV3-1; J gene: TRBJ1-1; D gene: TRBD1; clone size: many; CDR3 DNA: TGTGCCAGCAGCCAAGATGGGATGGAGACAGGGGGCTTTCGGAGCTCTCACACTGAAGCTTTCTTT; CDR3 protein: CASSQDGMETGGFRSSHTEAFF
V gene: TRBV15; J gene: TRBJ2-1; D gene: .; clone size: .; CDR3 DNA: TGTGCCAACGGGGGCAAAATGATAGATGAGCAGTTCTTC; CDR3 protein: CANGGKMIDEQFF
V gene: TRBV20-1; J gene: TRBJ2-2; D gene: TRBD2; clone size: .; CDR3 DNA: TGCAGTGCTAGTGCTAGCGGGAACACCGGGGAGCTGTTTTTT; CDR3 protein: CSASASGNTGELFF